This T cell receptor beta chain was sequenced during a study of CD8+ T cells in alopecia areata. The sample's treatment: oral pan-JAK inhibitor, 5-10 mg twice daily. CDR3 length: 17 amino acids. Germline assignment: CDR1 MNHEY and CDR2 SMNVEV (reference sequence). The ends were cut back, 2 bases at V and 5 bases at J, with 22 bases in the middle. cDNA reverse transcribed from extracted RNA served as the sequencing template. Repertoires were generated with immunoSEQ multiplex PCR, while TCRdb's copy carries only in-frame clones and drops some. Of approximately 150,000 clones in the sample, 86% are singletons; the top ten hold approximately 13%.

The chain combines TRBV27 with TRBJ2-7, with D perhaps being TRBD1 or TRBD2 (5 bases each). The sample in question was CD8+ T cells sorted from blood, obtained at week 4, from a patient treated with tofacitinib. The sequence came from a human donor with alopecia areata. CDR3 amino acids: CASSLGAGTQPGHEQYF. CDR3 bases: TGTGCCAGCAGTTTAGGGGCAGGGACCCAACCTGGCCACGAGCAGTACTTC.